Each of the 16 T cell receptor beta chains below was sequenced from the same sample in a study of T cell repertoires in cytomegalovirus infection. Via MiXCR, TCRdb re-called the reads, giving one row per CDR3 protein. Seen here are approximately 500,000 distinct CDR3 sequences, around a quarter observed once, and the top ten hold about 12%. What was sequenced was PBMCs. The receptors here all came from a human donor in good health (CMV status not recorded). Some clones in this sample may be carry-over from other donors' samples.

The chain carries TRBV7-9 and TRBJ2-5; D is undetermined. CDR3 length: 14 amino acids. The germline gives CDR1 SEHNR, CDR2 FQNEAQ (reference sequence). V gave up 5 bases and J gave up 3 bases, with 13 bases separating them. In DNA form, the CDR3 reads TGTGCCAGCAGCCCGTGGGGTGGGGAAGAGACCCAGTACTTC. It translates to CASSPWGGEETQYF.

In this sample, this clonotype turned up many times. This chain links TRBV7-2 with TRBJ1-2; 8 bases line up with TRBD1. Trimming at V came to 6 bases and at J to 4 bases, leaving 7 bases not matched to a gene. The CDR3 sequence is 14 residues long. The germline V gene has CDR1 SGHTA and CDR2 FQGNSA. CDR3 region: CASRPDRVSYGYTF. As DNA, the CDR3 is TGTGCCAGCAGACCGGACAGGGTCAGCTATGGCTACACCTTC.

This clonotype was seen only a few times. The V gene is TRBV7-2, the J gene TRBJ1-2; no firm D call. The CDR3 is 15 amino acids. V was pared by 3 bases and J by 2 bases, with 13 bases between. Germline values: CDR1 SGHTA, CDR2 FQGNSA. The DNA for the CDR3 is TGTGCCAGCAGCTTTAGTCAAGGCCCGAACTATGGCTACACCTTC. It is translated as CASSFSQGPNYGYTF.

This clonotype was found many times. The chain is built from TRBV7-8 and TRBJ2-7; the D gene is possibly TRBD1 (6 bases). Germline V gives CDR1 SGHVS, CDR2 FQNEAQ. Trimming cost V 1 base and J 4 bases, with 17 bases left between them. The CDR3 consists of 16 residues. In DNA, the CDR3 is TGTGCCAGCAGCTTAGTTAGAACAGGGAAGTGGTACGAGCAGTACTTC. Translation: CASSLVRTGKWYEQYF.

V and J are TRBV6-5 and TRBJ2-2; D ambiguous. The V gene lost 6 bases and the J gene lost 3 bases, with 11 bases spanning the gap. CDR3 length equals 14 residues. Germline CDR1 is MNHEY and CDR2 is SVGAGI. CDR3 DNA sequence: TGTGCCAGCAGACCTGATACCTACACCGGGGAGCTGTTTTTT. This codes for CASRPDTYTGELFF.

The chain carries TRBV12-3 or TRBV12-4 and TRBJ2-7; D uncertain. Trimming shortened V by 6 bases and J by 5 bases, and 20 bases separated the two germline ends. The CDR3 has 15 residues. CDR3 loop: CASRFLSTPPDEQYV. The CDR3 region has the DNA TGTGCCAGCAGGTTCCTCTCGACTCCCCCTGACGAGCAGTACGTC.

Ten or more counts support this clonotype. The rearrangement joins TRBV7-3 to TRBJ2-1; TRBD2 matches at 10 bases. The CDR3 runs 20 residues. Looked up from germline, CDR1 is SGHTA and CDR2 is FQGTGA. Trimming took 1 base from V and 0 from J; bases not matched to a gene: 12. CDR3 region: CASSLNEPSGGDYSYNEQFF. The CDR3 region has the DNA TGTGCCAGCAGCTTAAATGAGCCTAGCGGGGGAGATTACTCCTACAATGAGCAGTTCTTC.

The V call is TRBV19, the J call TRBJ1-3; D might be TRBD1 (6 bases). V was pared by 6 bases and J by 2 bases, with 14 bases between. The CDR3 is 15 amino acids. Germline V gene lookup returns CDR1 LNHDA and CDR2 SQIVND (reference sequence). Here the CDR3 DNA reads TGTGCCAGTAGCCCACAGGGAGTAGCTGGAAACACCATATATTTT. This translates into CASSPQGVAGNTIYF.

DNA for the CDR3: TGTGCCAGCACCCTCGTGGTCTGGGGCGAAGCTTTCTTT. It specifies CASTLVVWGEAFF. The chain recombines TRBV28 with TRBJ1-1; weak D call: TRBD1 (5 bases). V was shortened by 7 bases and J by 8 bases, with 17 bases between the two germline ends. The CDR3 is 13 residues long. Germline V lookup: CDR1 MDHEN, CDR2 SYDVKM.

This chain uses TRBV4-1 with TRBJ2-7; TRBD2 matches 12 bases. The germline CDR1 and CDR2 sequences are MGHRA and YSYEKL. This CDR3 contains 16 residues. Trimming cost V 5 bases and J 2 bases; bases outside gene matches: 7. DNA of the CDR3: TGCGCCAGCAGCAGCCGGACTAGCGGGACTACCTACGAGCAGTACTTC. It specifies CASSSRTSGTTYEQYF.

The chain joins TRBV20-1 to TRBJ2-2; possibly TRBD2 for D (6 bases). V shed 1 base and J shed 0 bases, with 12 bases lying between them. The CDR3 runs 16 residues. The germline V gene encodes CDR1 DFQATT and CDR2 SNEGSKA (reference sequence). The CDR3 coding sequence is TGCAGTGCTAGAGGCCTAGCGCTAGCGAACACCGGGGAGCTGTTTTTT. It codes for CSARGLALANTGELFF.

CDR3 bases: TGTGCTAGTGGTTTGTTGGGGTATGCAGCTTTCTTT. This encodes CASGLLGYAAFF. This sequence joins TRBV12-5 and TRBJ1-1; D unresolved. CDR1 LGHNT and CDR2 FRNRAP come from the germline V gene. V shed 2 bases and J shed 10 bases, with 11 bases lying between them. The CDR3 spans 12 residues. Filled out from reference TRBV12-5 and TRBJ1-1, the complete variable domain reads DARVTQTPRHKVTEMGQEVTMRCQPILGHNTVFWYRQTMMQGLELLAYFRNRAPLDDSGMPKDRFSAEMPDATLATLKIQPSEPRDSAVYFCASGLLGYAAFFGQGTRLTVV.

The chain carries TRBV19 and TRBJ2-7, with a possible D match to TRBD2 (5 bases). The germline CDR1 and CDR2 sequences are LNHDA and SQIVND (reference sequence). Trimming took off 3 bases at V and 7 bases at J, with 16 bases between the two ends. This CDR3 is 14 amino acids long. The CDR3 DNA follows: TGTGCCAGTAGTATTGGGGTTCGAACGGGGGAGCAGTACTTC. It is translated as CASSIGVRTGEQYF.

The table lists this clonotype with a few counts. This chain links TRBV6-6 with TRBJ2-5; TRBD1 matches 8 bases. Germline trimming cut 2 bases from V and 6 bases from J; bases unmatched to any gene: 8. Germline V lookup: CDR1 MNHNY, CDR2 SVGAGI (reference sequence). The CDR3 consists of 15 residues. CDR3 in DNA: TGTGCCAGCAGTTACCCCTCCGGGACAGGAAAGACCCAGTACTTC. It translates to CASSYPSGTGKTQYF.

V is TRBV7-9 and J is TRBJ1-6; a possible D gene is TRBD1 (6 bases). The CDR3 covers 15 residues. V was cut by 6 bases and J by 7 bases, with 16 bases left in between. The germline gives CDR1 SEHNR, CDR2 FQNEAQ (reference sequence). The CDR3 here is CASSQNREFNSPLHF. In DNA, the CDR3 is TGTGCCAGCAGTCAAAACAGGGAATTCAATTCACCCCTCCACTTT.

The V and J genes are TRBV7-2 and TRBJ2-1; no clear D. This CDR3 is 14 amino acids long. The germline CDR1 and CDR2 sequences are SGHTA and FQGNSA. V lost 5 bases to trimming and J lost 4 bases, with 12 bases between them. The CDR3 is CASSPQETYNEQFF. The CDR3 nucleotides are TGTGCCAGCAGCCCTCAGGAAACGTACAATGAGCAGTTCTTC.